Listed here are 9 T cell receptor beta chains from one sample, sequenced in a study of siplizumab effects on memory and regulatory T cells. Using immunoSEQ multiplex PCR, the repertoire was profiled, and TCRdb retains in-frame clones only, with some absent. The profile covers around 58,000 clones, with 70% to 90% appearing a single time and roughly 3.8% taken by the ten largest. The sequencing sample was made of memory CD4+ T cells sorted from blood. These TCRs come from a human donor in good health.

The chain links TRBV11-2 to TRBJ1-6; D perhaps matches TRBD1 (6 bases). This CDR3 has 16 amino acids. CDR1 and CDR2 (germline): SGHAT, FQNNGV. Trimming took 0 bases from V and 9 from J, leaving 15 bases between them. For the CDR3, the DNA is TGTGCCAGCAGCTTAGATTCGGCCAGGGGTTCTTCACCCCTCCACTTT. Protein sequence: CASSLDSARGSSPLHF.

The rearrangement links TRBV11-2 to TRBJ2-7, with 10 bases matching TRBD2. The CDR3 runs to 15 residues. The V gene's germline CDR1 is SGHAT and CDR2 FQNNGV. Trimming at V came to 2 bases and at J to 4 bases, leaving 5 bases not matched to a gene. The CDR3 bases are TGTGCCAGCAGCTTAAGCGCTAGCGGGGGATACGAGCAGTACTTC. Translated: CASSLSASGGYEQYF.

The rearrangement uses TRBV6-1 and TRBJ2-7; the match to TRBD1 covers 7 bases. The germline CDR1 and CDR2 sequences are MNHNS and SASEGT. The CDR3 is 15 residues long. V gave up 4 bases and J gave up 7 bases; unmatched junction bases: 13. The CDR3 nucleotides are TGTGCCAGCAGTGCTAGCTTGGACAGGTTTGGGGAGCAGTACTTC. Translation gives CASSASLDRFGEQYF.

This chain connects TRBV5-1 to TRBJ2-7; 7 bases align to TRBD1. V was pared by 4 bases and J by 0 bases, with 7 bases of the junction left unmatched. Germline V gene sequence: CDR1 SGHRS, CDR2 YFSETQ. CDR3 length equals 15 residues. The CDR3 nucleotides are TGCGCCAGCAGCCTTACAGGGGCTCCCTCCTACGAGCAGTACTTC. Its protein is CASSLTGAPSYEQYF.

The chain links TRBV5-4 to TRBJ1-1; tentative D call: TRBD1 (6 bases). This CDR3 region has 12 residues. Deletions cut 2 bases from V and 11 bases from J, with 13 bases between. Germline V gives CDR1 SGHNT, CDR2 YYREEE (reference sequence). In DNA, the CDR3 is TGTGCCAGCAGCTTACCAGGGGCGGCGGCTTTCTTT. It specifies CASSLPGAAAFF.

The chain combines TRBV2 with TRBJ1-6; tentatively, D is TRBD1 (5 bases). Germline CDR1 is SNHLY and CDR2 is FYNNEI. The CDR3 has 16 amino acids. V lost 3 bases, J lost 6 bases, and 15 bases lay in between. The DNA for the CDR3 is TGTGCCAGCAGTGATGGCGGGGCAGGGCTTAATTCACCCCTCCACTTT. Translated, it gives CASSDGGAGLNSPLHF.

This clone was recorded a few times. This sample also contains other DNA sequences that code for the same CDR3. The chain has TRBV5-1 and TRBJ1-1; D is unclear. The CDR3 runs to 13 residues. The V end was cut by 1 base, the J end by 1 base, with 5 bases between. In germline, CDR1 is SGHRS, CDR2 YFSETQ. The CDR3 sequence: CASSLQENTEAFF. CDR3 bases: TGCGCCAGCAGCTTGCAGGAGAACACTGAAGCTTTCTTT. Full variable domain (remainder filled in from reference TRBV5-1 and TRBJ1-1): KAGVTQTPRYLIKTRGQQVTLSCSPISGHRSVSWYQQTPGQGLQFLFEYFSETQRNKGNFPGRFSGRQFSNSRSEMNVSTLELGDSALYLCASSLQENTEAFFGQGTRLTVV.

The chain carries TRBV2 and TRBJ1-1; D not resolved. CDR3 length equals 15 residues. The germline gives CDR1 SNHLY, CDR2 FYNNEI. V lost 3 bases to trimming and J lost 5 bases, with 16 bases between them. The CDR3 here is CASSEAHDYWTEAFF. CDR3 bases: TGTGCCAGCAGTGAGGCCCACGACTATTGGACTGAAGCTTTCTTT. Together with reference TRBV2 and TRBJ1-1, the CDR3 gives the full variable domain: EPEVTQTPSHQVTQMGQEVILRCVPISNHLYFYWYRQILGQKVEFLVSFYNNEISEKSEIFDDQFSVERPDGSNFTLKIRSTKLEDSAMYFCASSEAHDYWTEAFFGQGTRLTVV.

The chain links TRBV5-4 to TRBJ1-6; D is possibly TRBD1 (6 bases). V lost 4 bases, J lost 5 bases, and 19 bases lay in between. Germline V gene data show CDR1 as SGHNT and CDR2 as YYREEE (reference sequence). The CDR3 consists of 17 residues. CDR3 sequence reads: CASSLTSGAGDNSPLHF. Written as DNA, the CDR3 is TGTGCCAGCAGCCTGACATCCGGGGCAGGGGATAATTCACCCCTCCACTTT.